There are many counts of the clone carrying this T cell receptor (beta chain). Its antigen is not identified. Researchers took RNA transcripts and amplified the TCR beta CDR3 regions from them. First-round RT-PCR targeting the TCR CDR3 was performed with the HTBI primer set. TCRdb itself ran the multiplex PCR reads through MiXCR, one entry per CDR3 protein. The profile shows around 280,000 distinct CDR3 sequences, less than 15% of them singletons. The data were obtained in a study of T cells in Graves' hyperthyroidism and ophthalmopathy. Points from the study as a whole: Ophthalmopathy was told apart from stable hyperthyroidism by a 13 V-J model.

Clinical symptoms, serum thyroxine and TRAb, thyroid ultrasound and orbital computed tomography together formed the diagnostic basis. The CDR3 spans 14 residues. In germline, CDR1 is LNHDA, CDR2 SQIVND (reference sequence). Trimming cost V 5 bases and J 10 bases, with 18 bases left between them. This clonotype was sampled from a woman aged 30 to 39 with Graves' hyperthyroidism that later progressed to Graves' ophthalmopathy. The rearrangement uses TRBV19 and TRBJ1-5, with no clear D. Source material: blood. The CDR3 DNA is TGTGCCAGTAGTCTACCGGTGTACCAATCCCCCCAGCATTTT. It codes for CASSLPVYQSPQHF.